This T cell receptor beta chain appears in the sequencing data of a study of T cells after posttransplantation cyclophosphamide. Data came from immunoSEQ multiplex PCR; TCRdb stores just in-frame clones and leaves some out. The table lists 32,000 or so clones, with no singletons. This clone was counted only a few times. Sample: PBMCs. The TCR was taken from a woman aged 55 to 70 in good health, CMV-negative, and a related stem cell transplant donor.

The CDR3 sequence: CASSPRGLASGSYTDTQYF. The CDR3 coding sequence is TGTGCCAGCAGCCCAAGGGGTTTGGCTAGCGGGAGCTACACAGATACGCAGTATTTT. This chain uses TRBV7-2 with TRBJ2-3; 10 bases align to TRBD2. CDR1 is SGHTA, CDR2 FQGNSA, per germline. The CDR3 has 19 amino acids. V dropped 5 bases and J dropped 2; count of bases not matched to a gene: 16.